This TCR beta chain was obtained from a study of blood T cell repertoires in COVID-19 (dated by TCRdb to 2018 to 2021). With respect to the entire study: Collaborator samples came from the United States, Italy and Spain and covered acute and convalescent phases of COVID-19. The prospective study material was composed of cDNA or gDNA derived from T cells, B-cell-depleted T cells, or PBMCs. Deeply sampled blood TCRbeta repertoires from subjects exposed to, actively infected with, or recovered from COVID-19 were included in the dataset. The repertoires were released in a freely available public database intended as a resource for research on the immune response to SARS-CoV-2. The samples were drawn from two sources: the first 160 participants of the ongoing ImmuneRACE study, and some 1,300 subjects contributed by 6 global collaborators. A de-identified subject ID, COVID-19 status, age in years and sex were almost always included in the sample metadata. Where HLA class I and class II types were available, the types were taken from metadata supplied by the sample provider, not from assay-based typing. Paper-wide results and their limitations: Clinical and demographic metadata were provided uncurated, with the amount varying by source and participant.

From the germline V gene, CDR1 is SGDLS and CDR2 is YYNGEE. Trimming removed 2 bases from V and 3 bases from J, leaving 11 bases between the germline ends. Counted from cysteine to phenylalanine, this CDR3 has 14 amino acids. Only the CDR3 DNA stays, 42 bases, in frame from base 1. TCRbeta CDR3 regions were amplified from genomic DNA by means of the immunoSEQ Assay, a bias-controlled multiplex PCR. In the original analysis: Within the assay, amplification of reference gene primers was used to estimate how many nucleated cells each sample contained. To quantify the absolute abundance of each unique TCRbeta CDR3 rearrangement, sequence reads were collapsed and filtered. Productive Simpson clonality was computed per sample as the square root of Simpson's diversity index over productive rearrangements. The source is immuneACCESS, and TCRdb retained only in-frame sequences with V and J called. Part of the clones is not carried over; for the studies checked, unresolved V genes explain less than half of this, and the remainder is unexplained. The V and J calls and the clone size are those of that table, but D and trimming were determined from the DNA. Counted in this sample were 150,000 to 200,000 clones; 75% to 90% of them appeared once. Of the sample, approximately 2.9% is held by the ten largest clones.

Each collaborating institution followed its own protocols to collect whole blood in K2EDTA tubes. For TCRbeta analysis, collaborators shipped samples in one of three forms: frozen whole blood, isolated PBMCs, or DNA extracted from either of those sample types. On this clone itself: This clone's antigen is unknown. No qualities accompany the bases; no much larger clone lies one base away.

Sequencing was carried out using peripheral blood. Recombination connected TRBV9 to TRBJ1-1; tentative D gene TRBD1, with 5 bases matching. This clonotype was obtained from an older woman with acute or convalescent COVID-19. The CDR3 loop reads CASSVRGFDTEAFF. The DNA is TGTGCCAGCAGCGTTCGGGGGTTCGACACTGAAGCTTTCTTT.